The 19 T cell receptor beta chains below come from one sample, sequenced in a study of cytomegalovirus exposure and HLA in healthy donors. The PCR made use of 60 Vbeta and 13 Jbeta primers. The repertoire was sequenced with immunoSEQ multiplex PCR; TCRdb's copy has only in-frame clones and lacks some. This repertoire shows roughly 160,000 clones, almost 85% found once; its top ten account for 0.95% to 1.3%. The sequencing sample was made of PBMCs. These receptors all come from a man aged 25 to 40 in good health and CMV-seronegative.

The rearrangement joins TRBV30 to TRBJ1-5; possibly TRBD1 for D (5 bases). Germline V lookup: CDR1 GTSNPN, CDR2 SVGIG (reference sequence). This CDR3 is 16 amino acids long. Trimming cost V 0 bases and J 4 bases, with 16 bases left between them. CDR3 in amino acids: CAWSVGPAGRNQPQHF. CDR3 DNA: TGTGCCTGGAGTGTAGGCCCCGCAGGGAGGAATCAGCCCCAGCATTTT.

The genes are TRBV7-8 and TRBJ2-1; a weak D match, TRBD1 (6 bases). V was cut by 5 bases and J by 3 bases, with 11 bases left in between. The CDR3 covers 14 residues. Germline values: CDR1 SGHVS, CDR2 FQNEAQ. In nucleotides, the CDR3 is TGTGCCAGCAGCGGCAGGGGTGACTACAATGAGCAGTTCTTC. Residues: CASSGRGDYNEQFF.

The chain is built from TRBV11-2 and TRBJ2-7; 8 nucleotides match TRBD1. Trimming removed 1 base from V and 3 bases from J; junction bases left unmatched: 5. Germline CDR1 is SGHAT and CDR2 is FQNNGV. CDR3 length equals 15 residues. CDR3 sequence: CASSLVGQGNYEQYF. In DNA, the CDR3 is TGTGCCAGCAGCTTAGTCGGACAGGGAAACTACGAGCAGTACTTC. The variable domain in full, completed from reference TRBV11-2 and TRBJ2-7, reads EAGVAQSPRYKIIEKRQSVAFWCNPISGHATLYWYQQILGQGPKLLIQFQNNGVVDDSQLPKDRFSAERLKGVDSTLKIQPAKLEDSAVYLCASSLVGQGNYEQYFGPGTRLTVT.

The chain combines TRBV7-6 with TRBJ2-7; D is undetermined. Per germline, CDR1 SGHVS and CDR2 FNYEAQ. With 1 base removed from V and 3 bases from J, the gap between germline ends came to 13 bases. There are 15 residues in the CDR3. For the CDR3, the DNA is TGTGCCAGCAGCTTAGTCAGTCAACCGAACTACGAGCAGTACTTC. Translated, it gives CASSLVSQPNYEQYF.

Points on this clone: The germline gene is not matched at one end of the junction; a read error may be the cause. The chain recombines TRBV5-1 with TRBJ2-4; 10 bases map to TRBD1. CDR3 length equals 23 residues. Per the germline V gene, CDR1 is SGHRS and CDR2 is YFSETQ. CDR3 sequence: CASRLGWLGTTGGAGSAKNIQYF. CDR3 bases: TGCGCCAGCAGATTGGGATGGTTGGGCACGACAGGGGGCGCGGGGTCGGCCAAAAACATTCAGTACTTC.

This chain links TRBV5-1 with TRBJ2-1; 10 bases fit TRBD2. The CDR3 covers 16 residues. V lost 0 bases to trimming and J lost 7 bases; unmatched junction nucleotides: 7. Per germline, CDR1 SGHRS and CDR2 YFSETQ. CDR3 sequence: CASSLVASGGKNEQFF. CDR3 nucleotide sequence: TGCGCCAGCAGCTTGGTTGCTAGCGGGGGTAAGAATGAGCAGTTCTTC.

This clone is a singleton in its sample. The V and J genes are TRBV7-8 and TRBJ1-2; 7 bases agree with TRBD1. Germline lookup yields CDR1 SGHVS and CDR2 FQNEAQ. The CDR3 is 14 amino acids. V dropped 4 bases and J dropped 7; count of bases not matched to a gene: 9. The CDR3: CASSSDRATGGYTF. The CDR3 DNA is TGTGCCAGCAGCTCAGACAGGGCGACGGGTGGCTACACCTTC.

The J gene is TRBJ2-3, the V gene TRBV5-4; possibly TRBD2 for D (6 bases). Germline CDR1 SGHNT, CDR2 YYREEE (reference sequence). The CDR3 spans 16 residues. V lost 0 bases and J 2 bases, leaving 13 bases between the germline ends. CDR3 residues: CASSLGLGVNTDTQYF. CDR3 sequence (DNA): TGTGCCAGCAGCTTGGGACTAGGGGTCAACACAGATACGCAGTATTTT. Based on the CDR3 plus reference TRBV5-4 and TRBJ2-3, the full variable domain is ETGVTQSPTHLIKTRGQQVTLRCSSQSGHNTVSWYQQALGQGPQFIFQYYREEENGRGNFPPRFSGLQFPNYSSELNVNALELDDSALYLCASSLGLGVNTDTQYFGPGTRLTVL.

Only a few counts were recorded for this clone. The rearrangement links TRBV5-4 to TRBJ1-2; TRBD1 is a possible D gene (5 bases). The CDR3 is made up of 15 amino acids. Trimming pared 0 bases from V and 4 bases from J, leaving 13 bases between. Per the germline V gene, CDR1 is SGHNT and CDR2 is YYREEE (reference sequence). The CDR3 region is CASSLAQGTFYGYTF. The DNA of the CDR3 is TGTGCCAGCAGCTTGGCGCAGGGCACGTTCTATGGCTACACCTTC.

The CDR3 DNA is TGTGCCAGCAGTCTTGGACAGCCAAACACTGAAGCTTTCTTT. Translating gives CASSLGQPNTEAFF. The chain joins TRBV6-5 to TRBJ1-1, with D possibly being TRBD1 (6 bases). Germline lookup yields CDR1 MNHEY and CDR2 SVGAGI. V was cut by 5 bases and J by 2 bases, with 12 bases left in between. This CDR3 region has 14 residues.

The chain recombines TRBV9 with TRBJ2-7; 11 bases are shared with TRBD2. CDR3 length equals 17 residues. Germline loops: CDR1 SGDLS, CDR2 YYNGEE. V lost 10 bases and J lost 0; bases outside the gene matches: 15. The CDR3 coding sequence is TGTGCCGGACCTCTACCGGGACTAGCGGCCCTCTCCTACGAGCAGTACTTC. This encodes CAGPLPGLAALSYEQYF.

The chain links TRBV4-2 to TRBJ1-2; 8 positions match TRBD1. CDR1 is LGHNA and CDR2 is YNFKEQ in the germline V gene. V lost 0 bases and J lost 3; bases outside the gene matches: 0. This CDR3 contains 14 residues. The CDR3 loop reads CASSQEDRDYGYTF. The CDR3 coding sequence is TGTGCCAGCAGCCAAGAGGACAGGGACTATGGCTACACCTTC.

DNA for the CDR3: TGTGCCAGCAGCTGGCGGGGCACAGATACGCAGTATTTT. Its translation: CASSWRGTDTQYF. The chain carries TRBV7-2 and TRBJ2-3; D might be TRBD2 (5 bases). Germline values: CDR1 SGHTA, CDR2 FQGNSA. CDR3 length: 13 amino acids. The V gene lost 4 bases and the J gene lost 1 base, with 6 bases spanning the gap.

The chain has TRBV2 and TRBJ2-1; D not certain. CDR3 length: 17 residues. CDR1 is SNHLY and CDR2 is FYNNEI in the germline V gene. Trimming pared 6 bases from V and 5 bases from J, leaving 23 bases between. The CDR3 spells CASRRGRSQQLHNEQFF. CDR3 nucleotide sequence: TGTGCCAGCAGACGCGGCCGGTCCCAACAATTACACAATGAGCAGTTCTTC.

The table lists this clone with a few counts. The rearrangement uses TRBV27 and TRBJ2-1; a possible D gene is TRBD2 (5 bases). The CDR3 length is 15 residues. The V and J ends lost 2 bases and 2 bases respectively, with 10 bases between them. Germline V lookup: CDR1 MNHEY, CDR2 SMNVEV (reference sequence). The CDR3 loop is CASSLIDGAYNEQFF. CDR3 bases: TGTGCCAGCAGTTTAATAGACGGGGCCTACAATGAGCAGTTCTTC.

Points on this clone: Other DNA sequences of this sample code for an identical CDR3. This chain's CDR3 is CASTTTGYEQYF. The CDR3 region has the DNA TGTGCCAGCACCACCACCGGCTACGAGCAGTACTTC. This sequence joins TRBV6-5 and TRBJ2-7, with unresolved D. The CDR3 has 12 amino acids. Germline V CDR1 and CDR2: MNHEY, SVGAGI. Trimming took 7 bases from V and 3 from J, leaving 10 bases between them.

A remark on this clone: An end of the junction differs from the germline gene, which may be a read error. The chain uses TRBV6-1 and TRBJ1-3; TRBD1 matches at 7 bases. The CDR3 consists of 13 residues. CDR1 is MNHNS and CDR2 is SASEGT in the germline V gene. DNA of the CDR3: TGTGCCAGCAGTGAAAACAGGGGACCATCCCTTGATTTT. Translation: CASSENRGPSLDF.

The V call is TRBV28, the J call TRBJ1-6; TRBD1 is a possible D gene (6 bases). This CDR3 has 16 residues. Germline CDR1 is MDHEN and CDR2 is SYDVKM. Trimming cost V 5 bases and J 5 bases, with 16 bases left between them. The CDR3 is CASSPPDSSDNSPLHF. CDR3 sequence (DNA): TGTGCCAGCAGTCCCCCGGACAGTTCCGATAATTCACCCCTCCACTTT.

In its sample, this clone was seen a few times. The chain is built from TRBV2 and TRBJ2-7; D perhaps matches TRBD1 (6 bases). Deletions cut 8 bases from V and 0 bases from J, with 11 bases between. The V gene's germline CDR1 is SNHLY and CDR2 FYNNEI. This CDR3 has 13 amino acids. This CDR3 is CASRDISSYEQYF. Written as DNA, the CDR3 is TGTGCCAGCCGGGACATCAGCTCCTACGAGCAGTACTTC. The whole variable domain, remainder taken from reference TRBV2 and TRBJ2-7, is EPEVTQTPSHQVTQMGQEVILRCVPISNHLYFYWYRQILGQKVEFLVSFYNNEISEKSEIFDDQFSVERPDGSNFTLKIRSTKLEDSAMYFCASRDISSYEQYFGPGTRLTVT.